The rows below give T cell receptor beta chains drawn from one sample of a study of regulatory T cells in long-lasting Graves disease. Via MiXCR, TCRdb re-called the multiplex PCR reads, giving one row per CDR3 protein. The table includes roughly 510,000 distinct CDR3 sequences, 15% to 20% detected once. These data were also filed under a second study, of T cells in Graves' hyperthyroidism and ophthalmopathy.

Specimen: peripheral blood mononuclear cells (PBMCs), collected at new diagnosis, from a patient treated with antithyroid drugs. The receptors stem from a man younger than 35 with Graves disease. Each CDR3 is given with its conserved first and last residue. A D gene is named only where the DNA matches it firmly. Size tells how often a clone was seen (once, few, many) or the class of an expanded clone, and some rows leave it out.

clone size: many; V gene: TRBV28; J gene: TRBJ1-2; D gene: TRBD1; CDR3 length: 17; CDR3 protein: CASSYNRGYYSLLGYTF; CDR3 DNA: TGTGCCAGCAGTTACAACAGGGGGTACTATTCGCTCCTTGGCTACACCTTC
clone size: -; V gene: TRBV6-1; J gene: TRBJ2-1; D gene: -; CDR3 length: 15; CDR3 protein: CASLQAGSSYNEQFF; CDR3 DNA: TGTGCCAGCCTCCAGGCGGGAAGCAGCTACAATGAGCAGTTCTTC
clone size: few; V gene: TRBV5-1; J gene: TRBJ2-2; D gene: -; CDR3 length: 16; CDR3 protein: CASSPSQGLLVGELFF; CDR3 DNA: TGCGCCAGCAGCCCCAGCCAGGGGTTATTGGTCGGGGAGCTGTTTTTT
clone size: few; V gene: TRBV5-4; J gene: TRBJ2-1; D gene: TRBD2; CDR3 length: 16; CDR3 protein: CASSPDGTSMVHEQFF; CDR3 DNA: TGTGCCAGCAGCCCGGACGGGACTAGCATGGTCCATGAGCAGTTCTTC
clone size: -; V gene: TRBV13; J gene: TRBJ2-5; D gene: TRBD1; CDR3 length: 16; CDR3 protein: CASSYRGVTWQETQYF; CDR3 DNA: TGTGCCAGCAGCTACAGGGGAGTTACGTGGCAAGAGACCCAGTACTTC
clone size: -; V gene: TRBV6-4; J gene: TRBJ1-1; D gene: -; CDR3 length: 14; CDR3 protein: CASRENGLNTEAFF; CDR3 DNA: TGTGCCAGCAGGGAGAACGGACTGAACACTGAAGCTTTCTTT
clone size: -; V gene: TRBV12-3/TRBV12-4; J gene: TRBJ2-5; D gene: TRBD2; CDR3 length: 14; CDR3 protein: CATKKTSGKETQYF; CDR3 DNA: TGTGCCACCAAAAAGACTAGCGGGAAAGAGACCCAGTACTTC
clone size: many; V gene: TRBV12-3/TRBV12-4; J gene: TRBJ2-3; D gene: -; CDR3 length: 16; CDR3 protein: CASSFRVGGLTDTQYF; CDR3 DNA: TGTGCCAGCAGTTTTAGGGTGGGGGGCTTAACAGATACGCAGTATTTT
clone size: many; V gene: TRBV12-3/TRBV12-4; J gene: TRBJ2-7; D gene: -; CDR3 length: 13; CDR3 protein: CASGAGSSYEQYF; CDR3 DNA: TGTGCCAGCGGGGCCGGGTCCTCCTACGAGCAGTACTTC
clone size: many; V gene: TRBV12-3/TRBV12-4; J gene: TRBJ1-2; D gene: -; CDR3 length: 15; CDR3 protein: CASSLVLGQSAGYTF; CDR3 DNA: TGTGCCAGCAGTTTAGTGTTAGGACAATCGGCTGGCTACACCTTC
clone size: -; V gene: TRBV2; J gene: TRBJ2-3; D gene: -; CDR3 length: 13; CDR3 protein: CASLAVSTDTQYF; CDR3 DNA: TGTGCCAGCTTAGCGGTGAGCACAGATACGCAGTATTTT
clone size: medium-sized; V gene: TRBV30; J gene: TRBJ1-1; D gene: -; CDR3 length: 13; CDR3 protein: CAWSVGGNTEAFF; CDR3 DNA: TGTGCCTGGAGTGTGGGTGGTAACACTGAAGCTTTCTTT
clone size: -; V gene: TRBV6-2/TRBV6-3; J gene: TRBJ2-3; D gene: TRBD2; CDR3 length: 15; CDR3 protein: CASSLVAGGVDTQYF; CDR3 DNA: TGTGCCAGCAGTTTGGTAGCGGGAGGTGTGGATACGCAGTATTTT
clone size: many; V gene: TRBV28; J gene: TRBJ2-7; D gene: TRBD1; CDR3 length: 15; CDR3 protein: CASSLRGQRSYEQYF; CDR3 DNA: TGTGCCAGCAGTTTGAGGGGACAGCGAAGTTACGAGCAGTACTTC
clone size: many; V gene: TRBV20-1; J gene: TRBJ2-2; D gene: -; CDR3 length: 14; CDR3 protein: CSAINQRNTGELFF; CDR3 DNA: TGCAGTGCTATCAATCAAAGGAACACCGGGGAGCTGTTTTTT
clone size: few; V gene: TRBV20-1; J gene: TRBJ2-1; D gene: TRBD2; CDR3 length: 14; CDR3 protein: CSARGLAGSNEQFF; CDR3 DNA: TGCAGTGCTAGGGGACTAGCGGGAAGTAATGAGCAGTTCTTC
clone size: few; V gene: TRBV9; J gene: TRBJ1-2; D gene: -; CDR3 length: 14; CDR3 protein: CASSVGGLNYGYTF; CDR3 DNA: TGTGCCAGCAGCGTAGGGGGACTAAACTATGGCTACACCTTC
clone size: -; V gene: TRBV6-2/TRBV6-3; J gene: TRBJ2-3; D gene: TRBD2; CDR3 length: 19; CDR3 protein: CASSYFQLAGGTSTDTQCF; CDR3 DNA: TGTGCCAGCAGTTACTTTCAACTAGCGGGAGGAACTAGCACAGATACGCAGTGTTTT
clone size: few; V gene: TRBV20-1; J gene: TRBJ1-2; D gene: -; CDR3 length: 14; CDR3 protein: CSARVGALNYGYTF; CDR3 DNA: TGCAGTGCTAGAGTGGGGGCGCTTAACTATGGCTACACCTTC
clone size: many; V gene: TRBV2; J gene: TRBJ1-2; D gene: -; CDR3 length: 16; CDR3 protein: CASSRGESSFNYGYTF; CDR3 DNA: TGTGCCAGCAGTAGAGGGGAGAGTTCTTTTAACTATGGCTACACCTTC
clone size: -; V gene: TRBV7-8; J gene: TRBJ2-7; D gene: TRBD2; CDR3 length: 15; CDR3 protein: CASSLGRTSGSVQYF; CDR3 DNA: TGTGCCAGCAGCTTAGGCCGGACTAGCGGGAGTGTGCAGTACTTC
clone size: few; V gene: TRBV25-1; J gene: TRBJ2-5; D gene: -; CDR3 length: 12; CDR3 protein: CASEVGGETQYF; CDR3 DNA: TGTGCCAGTGAGGTAGGGGGAGAGACCCAGTACTTC
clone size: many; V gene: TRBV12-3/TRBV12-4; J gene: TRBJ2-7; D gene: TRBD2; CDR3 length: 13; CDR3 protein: CASTWTSAGEQYF; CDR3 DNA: TGTGCCAGCACCTGGACTAGCGCCGGGGAGCAGTACTTC
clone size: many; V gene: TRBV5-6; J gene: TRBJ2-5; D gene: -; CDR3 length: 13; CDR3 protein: CASSFGIQETQYF; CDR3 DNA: TGTGCCAGCAGCTTCGGGATACAAGAGACCCAGTACTTC
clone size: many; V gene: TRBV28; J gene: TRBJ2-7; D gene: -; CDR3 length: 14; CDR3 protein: CASSLVALSYEQYF; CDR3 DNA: TGTGCCAGCAGTTTAGTAGCGTTGTCCTACGAGCAGTACTTC
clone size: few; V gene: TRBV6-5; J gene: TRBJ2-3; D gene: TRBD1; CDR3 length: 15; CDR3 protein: CASSYYRDRGDTQYF; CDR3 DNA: TGTGCCAGCAGTTACTACCGGGACAGGGGAGATACGCAGTATTTT
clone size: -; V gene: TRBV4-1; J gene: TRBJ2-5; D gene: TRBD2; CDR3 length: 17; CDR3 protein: CASSQESAGGPWETQYF; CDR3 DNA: TGCGCCAGCAGCCAAGAGTCCGCGGGAGGGCCGTGGGAGACCCAGTACTTC
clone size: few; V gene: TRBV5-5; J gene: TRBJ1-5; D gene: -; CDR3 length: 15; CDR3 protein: CASSSVGLGNQPQHF; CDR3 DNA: TGTGCCAGCAGCTCGGTGGGACTGGGCAATCAGCCCCAGCATTTT
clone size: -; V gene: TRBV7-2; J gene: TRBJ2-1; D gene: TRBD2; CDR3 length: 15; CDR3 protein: CASSLALTSGSEQFF; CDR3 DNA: TGTGCCAGCAGCTTAGCCTTGACTAGCGGGAGTGAACAGTTCTTC
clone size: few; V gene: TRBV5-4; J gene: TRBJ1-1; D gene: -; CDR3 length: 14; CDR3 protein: CASSQAAADTEAFF; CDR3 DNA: TGTGCCAGCAGCCAAGCGGCAGCGGACACTGAAGCTTTCTTT
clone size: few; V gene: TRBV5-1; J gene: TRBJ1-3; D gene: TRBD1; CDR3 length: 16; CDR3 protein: CASSPGGTVSGNTIYF; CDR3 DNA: TGCGCCAGCAGCCCGGGGGGGACAGTCTCTGGAAACACCATATATTTT
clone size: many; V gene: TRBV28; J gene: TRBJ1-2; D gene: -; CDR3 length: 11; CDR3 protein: CASLLAGGYTF; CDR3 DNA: TGTGCCAGCCTCCTTGCCGGTGGCTACACCTTC
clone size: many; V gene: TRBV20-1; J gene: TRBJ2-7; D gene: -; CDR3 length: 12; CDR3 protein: CSAGGRSYEQYF; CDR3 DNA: TGCAGTGCTGGGGGCAGATCCTACGAGCAGTACTTC
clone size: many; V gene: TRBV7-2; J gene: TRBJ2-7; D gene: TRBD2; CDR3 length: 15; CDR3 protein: CASSPSGAGAYEQYF; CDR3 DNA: TGTGCCAGCAGCCCCTCGGGAGCGGGGGCCTACGAGCAGTACTTC
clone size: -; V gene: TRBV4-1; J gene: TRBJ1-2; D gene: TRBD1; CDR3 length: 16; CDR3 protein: CASSQAAQGGSEGYTF; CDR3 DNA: TGCGCCAGCAGCCAAGCTGCACAGGGGGGATCGGAAGGCTACACCTTC
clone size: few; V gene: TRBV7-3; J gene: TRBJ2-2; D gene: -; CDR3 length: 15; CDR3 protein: CASSPGGWSTGELFF; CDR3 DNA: TGTGCCAGCAGCCCAGGGGGGTGGAGCACCGGGGAGCTGTTTTTT
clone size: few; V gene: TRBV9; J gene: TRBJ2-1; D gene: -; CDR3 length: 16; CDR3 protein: CASSVEAGSLYNEQFF; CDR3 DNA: TGTGCCAGCAGCGTAGAGGCCGGGAGCCTCTACAATGAGCAGTTCTTC
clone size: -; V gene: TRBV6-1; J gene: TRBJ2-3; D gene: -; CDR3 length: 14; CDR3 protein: CASSPPGGEDTQYF; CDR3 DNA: TGTGCCAGCAGCCCCCCCGGAGGGGAAGATACGCAGTATTTT
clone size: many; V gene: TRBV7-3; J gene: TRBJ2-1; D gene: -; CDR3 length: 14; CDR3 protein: CASSLAGLINEQFF; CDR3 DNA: TGTGCCAGCAGCCTGGCCGGACTAATAAATGAGCAGTTCTTC
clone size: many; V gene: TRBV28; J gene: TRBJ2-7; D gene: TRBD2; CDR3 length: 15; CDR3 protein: CASPPDSGSSYEQYF; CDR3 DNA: TGTGCCAGCCCCCCCGATAGCGGGTCGTCCTACGAGCAGTACTTC
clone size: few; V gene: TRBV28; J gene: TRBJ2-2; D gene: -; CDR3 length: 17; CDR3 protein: CASSPQAGRANTGELFF; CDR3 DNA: TGTGCCAGCAGCCCCCAGGCGGGCCGCGCGAACACCGGGGAGCTGTTTTTT
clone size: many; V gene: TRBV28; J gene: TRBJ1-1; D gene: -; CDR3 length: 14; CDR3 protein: CASRGWGGNTEAFF; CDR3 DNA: TGTGCCAGCAGGGGGTGGGGCGGAAACACTGAAGCTTTCTTT
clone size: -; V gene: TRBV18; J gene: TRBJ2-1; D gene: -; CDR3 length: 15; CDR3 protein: CASSPMGGLGSEQFF; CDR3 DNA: TGTGCCAGCTCACCCATGGGAGGCCTGGGGAGTGAGCAGTTCTTC
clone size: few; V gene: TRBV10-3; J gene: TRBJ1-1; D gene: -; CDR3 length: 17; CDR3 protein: CAISEQGSNTLNTEAFF; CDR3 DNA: TGTGCCATCAGTGAACAGGGTTCAAATACTTTAAACACTGAAGCTTTCTTT
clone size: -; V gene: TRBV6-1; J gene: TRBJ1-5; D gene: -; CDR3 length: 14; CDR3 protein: CASSEAGRSQPQHF; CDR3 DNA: TGTGCCAGCAGTGAAGCCGGCAGGTCTCAGCCCCAGCATTTT
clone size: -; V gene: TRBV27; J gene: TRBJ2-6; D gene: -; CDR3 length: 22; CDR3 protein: CASSPNPLWTETPPSGANVLTF; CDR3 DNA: TGTGCCAGCAGTCCAAACCCCCTATGGACGGAGACCCCCCCCTCTGGGGCCAACGTCCTGACTTTC